Following are 14 T cell receptor beta chains from one sample sequenced in a study of T cell repertoires in cytomegalovirus infection. TCRdb recomputed calls from the reads with MiXCR, one row per CDR3 protein. Here the sample spans some 480,000 distinct CDR3 sequences, about 33% being singletons. No antigen is known for these receptors. The material was cultured PBMCs, obtained from culture after CMV antigen stimulation. The receptors were sampled from a human donor in good health (CMV status not recorded). Some clones in this sample may be carry-over from other donors' samples.

CDR3 DNA: TGTGCCAGCAGCTTAGGCCTCAGGGGCACTGAAGCTTTCTTT. Encoded protein: CASSLGLRGTEAFF. The rearrangement links TRBV11-2 to TRBJ1-1; perhaps TRBD1 as D (6 bases). CDR3 length: 14 residues. The germline CDR1 and CDR2 sequences are SGHAT and FQNNGV. Trimming cost V 1 base and J 4 bases, with 10 bases left between them.

This rearrangement joins TRBV7-2 to TRBJ1-6, with a weak D call TRBD1 (5 bases). The CDR3 covers 15 residues. CDR1 and CDR2 (germline): SGHTA, FQGNSA. The V and J ends lost 3 bases and 5 bases respectively, with 11 bases between them. The CDR3 region is CASSLGQGHNSPLHF. CDR3 DNA: TGTGCCAGCAGCTTGGGTCAGGGTCATAATTCACCCCTCCACTTT.

This clonotype came up a few times. V gene TRBV28 combines with J gene TRBJ2-7; 7 bases map to TRBD1. The CDR3 contains 12 residues. From germline, CDR1 is MDHEN and CDR2 SYDVKM. Trimming at V came to 9 bases and at J to 2 bases, leaving 4 bases not matched to a gene. For the CDR3, the DNA is TGTGCCAGTGCCACAGGGGCCTACGAGCAGTACGTC. It is translated as CASATGAYEQYV.

This clonotype was detected once. The chain couples TRBV28 to TRBJ1-2; no firm D call. The CDR3 has 12 residues. Germline V gives CDR1 MDHEN, CDR2 SYDVKM. Between the trimmed V and J ends, which lost 7 bases and 7 bases, there was a span of 13 bases. The CDR3: CASKSGSRGYTF. The DNA for the CDR3 is TGTGCCAGCAAATCTGGGTCACGTGGCTACACCTTC.

At least ten counts were recorded for this clonotype. The V call is TRBV6-5, the J call TRBJ2-7; D remains ambiguous. This CDR3 contains 15 residues. Per germline, CDR1 MNHEY and CDR2 SVGAGI. The V end was cut by 2 bases, the J end by 8 bases, with 19 bases between. The CDR3 region is CASSYTASPVEKQYF. The DNA for the CDR3 is TGTGCCAGCAGTTACACGGCGAGCCCCGTCGAGAAGCAGTACTTC.

CDR3: CASSLAGTGGPEAFF. The CDR3 coding sequence is TGTGCCAGCAGCTTGGCCGGAACAGGGGGCCCTGAAGCTTTCTTT. V is TRBV5-4 and J is TRBJ1-1; 9 bases are a match to TRBD1. Trimming took 0 bases from V and 6 from J; bases not matched to a gene: 6. This CDR3 comprises 15 residues. Germline loops: CDR1 SGHNT, CDR2 YYREEE (reference sequence).

This clonotype was seen just once. This chain connects TRBV4-1 to TRBJ1-1, with TRBD1 matching over 9 bases. The trim removed 4 bases at V and 1 base at J, leaving 4 bases unmatched. CDR1 MGHRA and CDR2 YSYEKL come from the germline V gene. The CDR3 consists of 15 residues. The CDR3 bases are TGCGCCAGCAGCCGGGACAGGGAGGGGAACACTGAAGCTTTCTTT. Protein sequence: CASSRDREGNTEAFF.

V gene TRBV6-1 combines with J gene TRBJ2-1; TRBD2 might be the D (5 bases). Trimming removed 4 bases from V and 2 bases from J, with 15 bases in between. This CDR3 is built from 16 residues. Germline CDR1 and CDR2: MNHNS and SASEGT. CDR3 nucleotides: TGTGCCAGCAGTGTCCCCCGGGCGGGTACCTACAATGAGCAGTTCTTC. It encodes CASSVPRAGTYNEQFF.

This clonotype was seen only a few times. This chain joins TRBV4-1 and TRBJ2-7, with no clear D. Trimming cost V 0 bases and J 1 base, with 16 bases left between them. Germline V gene lookup returns CDR1 MGHRA and CDR2 YSYEKL. The CDR3 contains 17 residues. CDR3 coding DNA: TGCGCCAGCAGCCAAGAAGGTTGTTCTAGTGTATCCTACGAGCAGTACGTC. Translation: CASSQEGCSSVSYEQYV.

A few counts support this clonotype. This rearrangement joins TRBV7-2 to TRBJ1-1, with D perhaps matching TRBD1 (5 bases). CDR3 length: 14 amino acids. V lost 4 bases and J lost 4, with 13 bases in between. The V gene's germline CDR1 is SGHTA and CDR2 FQGNSA. The CDR3 DNA reads as TGTGCCAGCAGCTCAACACTAAGGGGCACTGAAGCTTTCTTT. Protein: CASSSTLRGTEAFF.

The genes are TRBV4-2 and TRBJ2-7; D possibly corresponds to TRBD1 (5 bases). This CDR3 is 15 amino acids long. V was clipped by 0 bases and J by 4 bases, with 13 bases between them. Germline lookup yields CDR1 LGHNA and CDR2 YNFKEQ. CDR3 nucleotides: TGTGCCAGCAGCCAAGACCCAGGGTCGGCTTACGAGCAGTACTTC. Translated: CASSQDPGSAYEQYF.

The DNA for the CDR3 is TGTGCCACCAGTGACTACAGCTATGGCTACACCTTC. Amino acids: CATSDYSYGYTF. The V call is TRBV24-1, the J call TRBJ1-2; D uncertain. Germline V gene lookup returns CDR1 KGHDR and CDR2 SFDVKD. The CDR3 is 12 residues long. V gave up 4 bases and J gave up 4 bases, with 6 bases separating them.

This chain links TRBV5-1 with TRBJ2-3; 14 bases line up with TRBD2. The CDR3 covers 17 residues. The J segment lost 7 bases and the V segment lost 4 bases, leaving 11 bases of the junction unmatched. Germline V gene lookup returns CDR1 SGHRS and CDR2 YFSETQ. CDR3 in amino acids: CASSPGTSGRGVNTQYF. The CDR3 DNA follows: TGCGCCAGCAGCCCCGGGACTAGCGGGAGAGGGGTAAATACGCAGTATTTT. The whole variable domain, filled in from reference TRBV5-1 and TRBJ2-3, reads KAGVTQTPRYLIKTRGQQVTLSCSPISGHRSVSWYQQTPGQGLQFLFEYFSETQRNKGNFPGRFSGRQFSNSRSEMNVSTLELGDSALYLCASSPGTSGRGVNTQYFGPGTRLTVL.

This clonotype was counted only a few times. A read error may be the cause here, since a much bigger clone is one base away. This chain uses TRBV11-3 with TRBJ2-2; D remains ambiguous. CDR3 size: 12 residues. Germline assignment: CDR1 SGHNT and CDR2 YENEEA. The germline V and J ends were trimmed by 0 bases and 7 bases, with 3 bases remaining between them. This chain's CDR3 is CASSLEGGELFF. CDR3 in DNA: TGTGCCAGCAGCTTAGAAGGCGGGGAGCTGTTTTTT.